Below, 18 T cell receptor beta chains from the same sample are listed, as sequenced in a study of glioma-infiltrating T cells after dendritic cell vaccination. Time point of the sample: after dendritic cell vaccination, including at tumor progression/relapse. TCRdb keeps only in-frame clones here, not all; method: immunoSEQ multiplex PCR. The sample lists around 87,000 clones, 80% to 85% occurring once. This specimen consisted of blood, obtained after dendritic cell vaccination. The source is a human donor with glioblastoma.

This chain connects TRBV27 to TRBJ2-7; 9 positions agree with TRBD1. The CDR3 has 16 residues. Germline lookup yields CDR1 MNHEY and CDR2 SMNVEV (reference sequence). After removal of 5 bases from V and 5 bases from J, the junction contained 13 bases not matched to a gene. CDR3 region: CASSDTGTGNPNEQYF. Here the CDR3 DNA reads TGTGCCAGCAGTGACACCGGGACAGGGAATCCTAACGAGCAGTACTTC.

This clone was counted once. The chain carries TRBV9 and TRBJ2-1; D possibly corresponds to TRBD2 (6 bases). V was shortened by 1 base and J by 3 bases, with 11 bases between the two germline ends. In germline, CDR1 is SGDLS, CDR2 YYNGEE. The CDR3 has 15 amino acids. The CDR3 region has the DNA TGTGCCAGCAGCGTATCTCGGGGGAGCTACAATGAGCAGTTCTTC. It translates to CASSVSRGSYNEQFF.

This clone has more than one count but fewer than ten. The chain is built from TRBV7-9 and TRBJ1-2; the D is unclear. Germline assignment: CDR1 SEHNR and CDR2 FQNEAQ (reference sequence). The CDR3 extends over 12 amino acids. Trimming pared 5 bases from V and 2 bases from J, leaving 6 bases between. Written as DNA, the CDR3 is TGTGCCAGCAGCACAGAGAACTATGGCTACACCTTC. Translation: CASSTENYGYTF.

The V gene is TRBV14, the J gene TRBJ2-2, with 8 nucleotides matching TRBD1. Germline loops: CDR1 SGHDN, CDR2 FVKESK. The CDR3 is 15 amino acids. V was clipped by 4 bases and J by 1 base; unmatched bases: 2. CDR3 sequence reads: CASSRGTGNTGELFF. The CDR3 region has the DNA TGTGCCAGCAGCCGCGGGACAGGGAACACCGGGGAGCTGTTTTTT.

The chain has TRBV5-1 and TRBJ2-7; 10 positions agree with TRBD1. The DNA end lines up better with TRBJ2-5; the J call may be wrong. The length of the CDR3 is 13 residues. Germline V gives CDR1 SGHRS, CDR2 YFSETQ. CDR3 loop: CASSSGQGETQYF. DNA for the CDR3: TGCGCCAGCAGCTCGGGACAGGGGGAGACCCAGTACTTC.

J is TRBJ2-1 and V is TRBV7-6; weak D call: TRBD1 (6 bases). V lost 3 bases to trimming and J lost 6 bases, with 15 bases between them. CDR1 and CDR2 from the germline V gene are SGHVS and FNYEAQ. There are 15 residues in the CDR3. The CDR3 is CASSFYPGVRNEQFF. The CDR3 region has the DNA TGTGCCAGCAGCTTTTATCCAGGGGTTCGCAATGAGCAGTTCTTC.

The chain couples TRBV7-3 to TRBJ2-5; 7 bases map to TRBD1. The V and J ends lost 4 bases and 2 bases, in that order; junction bases with no gene match: 10. Germline values: CDR1 SGHTA, CDR2 FQGTGA. The CDR3 contains 16 residues. Here the CDR3 reads CASSSTVGTEQETQYF. The DNA of the CDR3 is TGTGCCAGCAGCTCCACCGTCGGGACAGAGCAAGAGACCCAGTACTTC.

This chain joins TRBV29-1 and TRBJ1-3; D gene unclear. Trimming cost V 4 bases and J 0 bases, with 10 bases left between them. The CDR3 runs to 14 residues. CDR1 is SQVTM and CDR2 is ANQGSEA in the germline V gene. For the CDR3, the DNA is TGCAGCGTTGCCGTCCTACTCTCTGGAAACACCATATATTTT. Translated: CSVAVLLSGNTIYF.

The J gene is TRBJ2-5, the V gene TRBV6-5, with 7 bases lining up with TRBD2. The CDR3 length is 15 residues. V lost 4 bases to trimming and J lost 2 bases; unmatched junction nucleotides: 7. The germline V gene has CDR1 MNHEY and CDR2 SVGAGI. CDR3 loop: CASSSFAGEQETQYF. Written as DNA, the CDR3 is TGTGCCAGCAGTTCCTTCGCGGGGGAGCAAGAGACCCAGTACTTC.

The chain joins TRBV7-3 to TRBJ2-7, with 9 bases identical to TRBD2. Germline trimming cut 1 base from V and 3 bases from J; bases unmatched to any gene: 4. The CDR3 consists of 15 residues. Germline CDR1 reads SGHTA; CDR2 reads FQGTGA. The chain's CDR3 is CASSLIAGDDYEQYF. The CDR3 bases are TGTGCCAGCAGCTTAATAGCGGGGGACGACTACGAGCAGTACTTC.

This clone was seen a single time. The chain is built from TRBV5-1 and TRBJ2-2; TRBD1 aligns across 8 bases. The CDR3 length is 16 residues. V was pared by 0 bases and J by 7 bases, with 8 bases of the junction left unmatched. Germline CDR1 reads SGHRS; CDR2 reads YFSETQ. CDR3 DNA: TGCGCCAGCAGCTTGGGGGACAGGCACCGAGGCGGGGAGCTGTTTTTT. Translated: CASSLGDRHRGGELFF.

The chain carries TRBV6-1 and TRBJ1-2; 7 bases match TRBD1. The V gene end was trimmed by 0 bases and the J gene end by 4 bases; junction bases not matched to a gene: 5. CDR1 and CDR2 (germline): MNHNS, SASEGT. This CDR3 has 15 amino acids. The CDR3 reads CASSEARGQFYGYTF. In DNA, the CDR3 is TGTGCCAGCAGTGAAGCGAGGGGACAGTTCTATGGCTACACCTTC.

The chain joins TRBV5-1 to TRBJ2-1, with TRBD1 matching 8 bases. This CDR3 contains 14 residues. V gave up 3 bases and J gave up 5 bases; unmatched junction bases: 4. Germline lookup yields CDR1 SGHRS and CDR2 YFSETQ. CDR3 nucleotide sequence: TGCGCCAGCAGCTCCAGGGGGCTGGACAATGAGCAGTTCTTC. Amino acid sequence: CASSSRGLDNEQFF.

The J gene is TRBJ2-6, the V gene TRBV11-2; D possibly corresponds to TRBD1 (6 bases). Germline V gene sequence: CDR1 SGHAT, CDR2 FQNNGV. The CDR3 has 16 residues. V was pared by 5 bases and J by 0 bases, with 11 bases between. The CDR3 DNA reads as TGTGCCAGCAGCGGAACAGGGAGCTCTGGGGCCAACGTCCTGACTTTC. Translation gives CASSGTGSSGANVLTF. The full variable domain, in which reference TRBV11-2 and TRBJ2-6 provide the parts outside the CDR3, is EAGVAQSPRYKIIEKRQSVAFWCNPISGHATLYWYQQILGQGPKLLIQFQNNGVVDDSQLPKDRFSAERLKGVDSTLKIQPAKLEDSAVYLCASSGTGSSGANVLTFGAGSRLTVL.

A single count supports this clone. The chain has TRBV6-8 and TRBJ2-1, with 7 bases aligning to TRBD2. V dropped 8 bases and J dropped 0; count of bases not matched to a gene: 19. The CDR3 contains 19 residues. The germline V gene encodes CDR1 MNHGY and CDR2 SAAAGT. CDR3 DNA: TGTGCCAGCGGCAGGATCGGGGGGACGAAAGGAAGCTCCTACAATGAGCAGTTCTTC. Translated: CASGRIGGTKGSSYNEQFF.

The gene calls are TRBV18 and TRBJ2-7; D may be TRBD2 (5 bases). Germline CDR1 KGHSH, CDR2 LQKENI. This CDR3 comprises 15 residues. Trimming removed 1 base from V and 5 bases from J, with 15 bases in between. CDR3 amino acids: CASSPLGGRGDEQYF. As DNA, the CDR3 is TGTGCCAGCTCACCACTCGGAGGTAGAGGAGACGAGCAGTACTTC.

CDR3 DNA sequence: TGCGCCAGCAGCCAAGAAGAAGCGATCGGCTATGGCTACACCTTC. Encoded protein: CASSQEEAIGYGYTF. The genes are TRBV4-1 and TRBJ1-2, with D unclear. The V end lost 0 bases, the J end lost 4 bases, and 12 bases lay between the germline ends. CDR1 MGHRA and CDR2 YSYEKL come from the germline V gene. The CDR3 runs to 15 residues.

The rearrangement joins TRBV9 to TRBJ1-2; 9 bases are a match to TRBD1. V shed 3 bases and J 5 bases; nucleotides not matched to a gene: 5. Per germline, CDR1 SGDLS and CDR2 YYNGEE. The CDR3 consists of 14 residues. CDR3 coding DNA: TGTGCCAGCAGCGCGGACAGGGGCGAGTATGGCTACACCTTC. It codes for CASSADRGEYGYTF.